These 2 T cell receptor beta chains came from one sample sequenced in a study of blood T cell repertoires in COVID-19. Generated by immunoSEQ multiplex PCR, the TCRdb table keeps only in-frame clones and is missing some. The sample lists some 160,000 clones, over 70% occurring once. The specimen was peripheral blood. Source of these receptors: a woman aged 70-85 years who had recovered from COVID-19.

The rearrangement links TRBV5-1 to TRBJ2-3; 10 bases line up with TRBD2. V trimming: 3 bases; J trimming: 6 bases; junction bases outside the gene matches: 4. The CDR3 consists of 14 residues. The germline gives CDR1 SGHRS, CDR2 YFSETQ. The CDR3 DNA reads TGCGCCAGCAGCTCCGGGACTAGCGACGATACGCAGTATTTT. Residues: CASSSGTSDDTQYF.

The chain uses TRBV29-1 and TRBJ2-1, with a weak D call TRBD1 (6 bases). The CDR3 contains 13 residues. The V gene lost 7 bases and the J gene lost 6 bases, with 16 bases spanning the gap. Germline CDR1 is SQVTM and CDR2 is ANQGSEA. The CDR3: CSARDNKFNEQFF. The CDR3 DNA follows: TGCAGCGCCCGGGACAACAAGTTCAATGAGCAGTTCTTC.